This TCR beta chain was obtained from a study of T cells in Graves' hyperthyroidism and ophthalmopathy. Findings and caveats of the study: The model's output predicted ophthalmopathy at a median of around 7 months prior to onset.

Graves' hyperthyroidism without ophthalmopathy progression within 18 months was termed stable. With respect to this clonotype: As yet, its antigen is unknown.

Using RNA transcripts as the source, TCR beta CDR3 regions were amplified. HTBI primers were used for first-round RT-PCR of the TCR CDR3. TCRdb re-called the multiplex PCR reads with MiXCR, one entry per CDR3 protein. The data show around 720,000 distinct CDR3 sequences, 30% to 40% seen once. There are 14 residues in the CDR3. Germline V CDR1 and CDR2: MNHEY, SVGAGI. Trimming took off 5 bases at V and 2 bases at J, with 10 bases between the two ends. The clonotype comes from a woman aged 35 to 49 with Graves' hyperthyroidism. Sequenced input: blood. The chain is built from TRBV6-5 and TRBJ1-5; D might be TRBD1 (6 bases). CDR3 DNA sequence: TGTGCCAGCAGTGAAACAGGGCGCAATCAGCCCCAGCATTTT. Amino acid sequence: CASSETGRNQPQHF.